This T cell receptor beta chain was sequenced in a study of vaccination and CD4 T cells after COVID-19. The study sequenced cultured CD4+ T cell DNA using the Oncomine TCR Beta short-read assay. TCRdb called the PCR reads again in MiXCR, with one record for every CDR3 protein. This table has around 15,000 distinct CDR3 sequences, 57% appearing once. Treatment noted: approximately nine-day PBMC culture with coronavirus spike peptide pools or control peptides (ViraFEST assay). With peptide pools, ViraFEST first expanded antigen-specific T cells and afterwards sequenced their TCRs. Comments on this clonotype: The antigen remains undetermined.

V was clipped by 1 base and J by 0 bases; unmatched bases: 8. The germline CDR1 and CDR2 sequences are SGHAT and FQNNGV. The CDR3 is 18 residues long. The chain carries TRBV11-2 and TRBJ2-1, with 8 positions matching TRBD2. This TCR derives from a human donor who had recovered from COVID-19. Sequenced sample: CD4+ T cells from blood, cultured in vitro. The CDR3: CASSLGGASGSSYNEQFF. As DNA, the CDR3 is TGTGCCAGCAGCTTAGGAGGTGCCAGCGGGAGCTCCTACAATGAGCAGTTCTTC.